The 9 T cell receptor beta chains given below trace back to one sample, sequenced in a study of CD8 T cells in Susac syndrome. The RNA input was roughly 0.45 to 1 ug, and it was reverse transcribed with random hexamers. TCRdb reprocessed the immunoSEQ multiplex PCR reads via MiXCR and lists one record per CDR3 protein. The sample has roughly 150,000 distinct CDR3 sequences; roughly 94% are singletons. Sequences were obtained from CD8+ T cells from PBMCs. All receptors derive from a human donor with multiple sclerosis.

This chain connects TRBV30 to TRBJ2-1; 10 nucleotides agree with TRBD2. V lost 6 bases and J lost 6; bases outside the gene matches: 8. The CDR3 length is 14 residues. CDR1 and CDR2 from the germline V gene are GTSNPN and SVGIG (reference sequence). In DNA form, the CDR3 reads TGTGCCTGCCTAACTAGCGGGAAAAGCAATGAGCAGTTCTTC. It codes for CACLTSGKSNEQFF.

V is TRBV19 and J is TRBJ2-1, with 10 bases that match TRBD1. The germline gives CDR1 LNHDA, CDR2 SQIVND (reference sequence). The CDR3 length is 17 residues. The V and J ends lost 0 bases and 5 bases, in that order; junction bases with no gene match: 7. The CDR3 loop is CASSIEEGQGYNNEQFF. CDR3 bases: TGTGCCAGTAGTATAGAGGAGGGACAGGGGTATAACAATGAGCAGTTCTTC.

The V and J genes are TRBV18 and TRBJ2-4; D might be TRBD1 (6 bases). Germline CDR1 and CDR2: KGHSH and LQKENI. The CDR3 totals 15 residues. Trimming shortened V by 6 bases and J by 5 bases, and 17 bases separated the two germline ends. The CDR3 region is CASSDDGTLQNIQYF. CDR3 bases: TGTGCCAGCTCCGACGACGGGACACTCCAAAACATTCAGTACTTC.

V and J are TRBV13 and TRBJ2-7; 8 nucleotides line up with TRBD1. V lost 6 bases to trimming and J lost 4 bases; unmatched junction nucleotides: 14. This CDR3 comprises 16 residues. The germline V gene encodes CDR1 PRHDT and CDR2 FYEKMQ (reference sequence). CDR3 region: CASRPTPGQDSYEQYF. The CDR3 DNA reads TGTGCCAGCAGACCTACCCCGGGACAGGACTCTTACGAGCAGTACTTC.

The chain joins TRBV7-6 to TRBJ2-7; 8 nucleotides align to TRBD1. V was pared by 1 base and J by 3 bases, with 5 bases of the junction left unmatched. This CDR3 comprises 15 residues. CDR1 is SGHVS and CDR2 is FNYEAQ in the germline V gene. CDR3 region: CASSLEGTGVYEQYF. In DNA form, the CDR3 reads TGTGCCAGCAGCTTAGAGGGGACAGGAGTCTACGAGCAGTACTTC.

The J gene is TRBJ2-3, the V gene TRBV7-9; 9 bases map to TRBD1. CDR3 length: 16 amino acids. Germline values: CDR1 SEHNR, CDR2 FQNEAQ (reference sequence). With V trimmed by 5 bases and J by 5 bases, 11 bases remained unmatched. The CDR3 loop is CASSPNLRTGVDTQYF. The CDR3 coding sequence is TGTGCCAGCAGCCCTAACCTCCGGACAGGGGTAGATACGCAGTATTTT. Based on the CDR3 plus reference TRBV7-9 and TRBJ2-3, the full variable domain is DTGVSQNPRHKITKRGQNVTFRCDPISEHNRLYWYRQTLGQGPEFLTYFQNEAQLEKSRLLSDRFSAERPKGSFSTLEIQRTEQGDSAMYLCASSPNLRTGVDTQYFGPGTRLTVL.

The chain uses TRBV7-2 and TRBJ2-1; 7 positions agree with TRBD1. The CDR3 is made up of 17 amino acids. CDR1 SGHTA and CDR2 FQGNSA come from the germline V gene. V dropped 2 bases and J dropped 4; count of bases not matched to a gene: 11. The CDR3 here is CASSLTHRQGPYNEQFF. CDR3 DNA: TGTGCCAGCAGCTTAACTCACAGACAGGGCCCATACAATGAGCAGTTCTTC.

J is TRBJ2-7 and V is TRBV28; D is undetermined. The CDR3 is made up of 14 amino acids. V lost 1 base and J 0 bases, leaving 7 bases between the germline ends. Germline V gives CDR1 MDHEN, CDR2 SYDVKM. The CDR3 nucleotides read TGTGCCAGCAGTTTATACCTTAGCTCCTACGAGCAGTACTTC. This encodes CASSLYLSSYEQYF.

V is TRBV13 and J is TRBJ2-7; TRBD2 aligns across 7 bases. Germline V CDR1 and CDR2: PRHDT, FYEKMQ (reference sequence). The J segment lost 2 bases and the V segment lost 6 bases, leaving 7 bases of the junction unmatched. CDR3 length: 14 amino acids. CDR3 coding DNA: TGTGCCAGCAGTTCAAGCGGGGAAACCTACGAGCAGTACTTC. Translated, it gives CASSSSGETYEQYF.